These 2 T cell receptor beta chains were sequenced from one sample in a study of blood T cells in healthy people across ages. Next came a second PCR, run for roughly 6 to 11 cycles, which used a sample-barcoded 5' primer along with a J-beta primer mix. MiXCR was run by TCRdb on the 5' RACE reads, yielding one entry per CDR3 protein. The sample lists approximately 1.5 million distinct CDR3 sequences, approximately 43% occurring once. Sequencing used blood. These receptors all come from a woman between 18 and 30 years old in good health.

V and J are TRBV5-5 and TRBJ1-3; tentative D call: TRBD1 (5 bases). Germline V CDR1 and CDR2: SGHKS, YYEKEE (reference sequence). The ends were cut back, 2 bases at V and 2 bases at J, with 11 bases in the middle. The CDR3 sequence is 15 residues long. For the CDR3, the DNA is TGTGCCAGCAGCTTCGTAAGGGACGCTGGAAACACCATATATTTT. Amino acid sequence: CASSFVRDAGNTIYF. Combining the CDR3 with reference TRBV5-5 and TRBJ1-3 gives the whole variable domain DAGVTQSPTHLIKTRGQQVTLRCSPISGHKSVSWYQQVLGQGPQFIFQYYEKEERGRGNFPDRFSARQFPNYSSELNVNALLLGDSALYLCASSFVRDAGNTIYFGEGSWLTVV.

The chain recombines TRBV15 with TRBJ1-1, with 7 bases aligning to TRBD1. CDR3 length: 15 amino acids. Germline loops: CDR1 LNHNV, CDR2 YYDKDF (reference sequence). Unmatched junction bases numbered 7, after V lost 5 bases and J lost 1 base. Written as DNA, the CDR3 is TGTGCCACCAGCGTCTACAGGGGTTGGAACACTGAAGCTTTCTTT. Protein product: CATSVYRGWNTEAFF.